Each of the 28 T cell receptor beta chains below was sequenced from the same sample in a study of beta chain features in type 1 diabetes. The investigators reverse transcribed all of the isolated RNA, so they sequenced expressed TCRB transcripts. TCRdb keeps only in-frame clones here, not all; method: immunoSEQ multiplex PCR. The repertoire has some 220,000 clones, approximately 10% of them found once; the top ten carry over 1%. The sequenced sample was central memory CD4+ T cells from blood. These receptors were collected from a man aged 18 to 30 in good health.

This clone was detected only a few times. The CDR3 here is CAWAARGWTGELFF. CDR3 coding DNA: TGTGCCTGGGCCGCTAGGGGTTGGACCGGGGAGCTGTTTTTT. The chain carries TRBV30 and TRBJ2-2; perhaps TRBD1 as D (5 bases). This CDR3 spans 14 amino acids. Germline V gene lookup returns CDR1 GTSNPN and CDR2 SVGIG (reference sequence). Trimming stripped 5 bases from V and 5 bases from J, with 15 bases between.

This clone was seen only a few times. The gene calls are TRBV12-5 and TRBJ2-7; either TRBD1 or TRBD2 may fit D (5 bases each). The V gene lost 0 bases and the J gene lost 3 bases, with 15 bases spanning the gap. Germline lookup yields CDR1 LGHNT and CDR2 FRNRAP. This CDR3 region has 16 residues. In DNA, the CDR3 is TGTGCTAGTGGTTTGGTACAGGCGGTAACTAGCTACGAGCAGTACTTC. It yields the protein CASGLVQAVTSYEQYF.

This clone was found a few times. The genes are TRBV6-6 and TRBJ1-4, with D hard to call. The CDR3 totals 14 residues. Germline V gene data show CDR1 as MNHNY and CDR2 as SVGAGI (reference sequence). Trimming took off 8 bases at V and 0 bases at J, with 10 bases between the two ends. The CDR3 here is CASERDSTNEKLFF. In DNA form, the CDR3 reads TGTGCCAGCGAAAGGGATTCAACTAATGAAAAACTGTTTTTT.

The chain is built from TRBV30 and TRBJ2-1; D remains unclear. This CDR3 has 12 residues. With 0 bases removed from V and 7 bases from J, the gap between germline ends came to 7 bases. CDR1 GTSNPN and CDR2 SVGIG come from the germline V gene (reference sequence). The CDR3 DNA follows: TGTGCCTGGAGTGTAGGGTGGAATGAGCAGTTCTTC. As protein: CAWSVGWNEQFF.

This chain joins TRBV6-5 and TRBJ2-7; 7 bases are shared with TRBD1. This CDR3 is 13 amino acids long. CDR1 is MNHEY and CDR2 is SVGAGI in the germline V gene. J lost 3 bases, V lost 5 bases, and 4 bases had no gene match. In DNA form, the CDR3 reads TGTGCCAGCAGTCGACGACAGGGCTACGAGCAGTACTTC. Protein product: CASSRRQGYEQYF.

The chain links TRBV7-2 to TRBJ2-3; 9 bases match TRBD1. CDR3 length: 13 residues. Germline-derived CDR1 and CDR2 are SGHTA and FQGNSA. V lost 5 bases and J lost 6; bases outside the gene matches: 3. CDR3 bases: TGTGCCAGCAGCGCCGACAGGGGGGATACGCAGTATTTT. Residues: CASSADRGDTQYF.

This clone was detected many times. Additional DNA sequences in this sample encode the identical CDR3. This chain joins TRBV30 and TRBJ2-4, with 8 bases matching TRBD2. The CDR3 extends over 17 amino acids. V trimming: 8 bases; J trimming: 0 bases; junction bases outside the gene matches: 15. In germline, CDR1 is GTSNPN, CDR2 SVGIG (reference sequence). CDR3 DNA sequence: TGTGCCGCGTCCCGCAGCGGGAGCTATCTAGCCAAAAACATTCAGTACTTC. Its protein is CAASRSGSYLAKNIQYF.

This clone was detected only a few times. The chain has TRBV30 and TRBJ1-5; no firm D call. Germline loops: CDR1 GTSNPN, CDR2 SVGIG (reference sequence). The CDR3 has 14 residues. V was pared by 2 bases and J by 1 base, with 9 bases between. CDR3 sequence (DNA): TGTGCCTGGAGTCGTCCATTCAGCAATCAGCCCCAGCATTTT. The encoded protein is CAWSRPFSNQPQHF.

This clone was seen once. The chain uses TRBV2 and TRBJ2-2, with TRBD1 matching over 7 bases. V gave up 2 bases and J gave up 3 bases; unmatched junction bases: 3. CDR1 and CDR2 (germline): SNHLY, FYNNEI. This CDR3 is built from 15 residues. The CDR3: CASSELGTDTGELFF. CDR3 coding DNA: TGTGCCAGCAGTGAATTAGGGACAGACACCGGGGAGCTGTTTTTT.

V gene TRBV6-5 combines with J gene TRBJ2-7; D remains ambiguous. Trimming shortened V by 5 bases and J by 2 bases, and 13 bases separated the two germline ends. The CDR3 runs 14 residues. Germline V gives CDR1 MNHEY, CDR2 SVGAGI. CDR3 sequence (DNA): TGTGCCAGCAGTCCCTCTACCGTACCCTACGAGCAGTACTTC. It codes for CASSPSTVPYEQYF.

In this sample, this clone turned up a few times. This chain links TRBV19 with TRBJ1-1; weak D call: TRBD1 (6 bases). Germline CDR1 and CDR2: LNHDA and SQIVND (reference sequence). The V gene lost 7 bases and the J gene lost 4 bases, with 16 bases spanning the gap. The CDR3 spans 14 residues. The CDR3 loop is CASIPTGYSTEAFF. CDR3 nucleotides: TGTGCCAGTATCCCGACAGGATATTCCACTGAAGCTTTCTTT.

This clone came up a few times. This chain links TRBV25-1 with TRBJ2-1; TRBD2 matches at 8 bases. The CDR3 is 15 residues long. Germline loops: CDR1 MGHDK, CDR2 SYGVNS. V lost 3 bases to trimming and J lost 5 bases; unmatched junction nucleotides: 6. As DNA, the CDR3 is TGTGCCAGCAGTGACCCCGGGAGGGCCCACAATGAGCAGTTCTTC. It encodes CASSDPGRAHNEQFF.

The chain combines TRBV4-2 with TRBJ2-5; 8 bases are a match to TRBD1. Per the germline V gene, CDR1 is LGHNA and CDR2 is YNFKEQ. Losses at the gene ends were 0 bases for V and 3 bases for J; bases not matched to a gene: 12. This CDR3 has 18 amino acids. The CDR3 region is CASSQDGRTGWSEETQYF. DNA for the CDR3: TGTGCCAGCAGCCAAGATGGGCGGACAGGGTGGTCGGAAGAGACCCAGTACTTC.

This clone was seen only a few times. This chain uses TRBV30 with TRBJ2-5; a weak D match, TRBD1 (5 bases). The CDR3 has 14 amino acids. Germline lookup yields CDR1 GTSNPN and CDR2 SVGIG (reference sequence). V was trimmed by 0 bases and J by 3 bases, leaving 11 bases between them. The CDR3 is CAWSVFVREETQYF. CDR3 nucleotide sequence: TGTGCCTGGAGTGTATTCGTCAGGGAAGAGACCCAGTACTTC.

In this sample, this clone turned up a few times. The chain couples TRBV18 to TRBJ2-1, with D unclear. The germline V and J ends were trimmed by 2 bases and 4 bases, with 9 bases remaining between them. Germline V CDR1 and CDR2: KGHSH, LQKENI. The CDR3 has 14 residues. As DNA, the CDR3 is TGTGCCAGCTCACCATGGGCAGGTTACAATGAGCAGTTCTTC. The encoded protein is CASSPWAGYNEQFF.

Only a few counts were recorded for this clone. V and J are TRBV20-1 and TRBJ2-5; D gene uncertain. Trimming took 6 bases from V and 5 from J, leaving 10 bases between them. The CDR3 runs 11 residues. Germline CDR1 and CDR2: DFQATT and SNEGSKA (reference sequence). CDR3 DNA sequence: TGCAGTGCCGTCCGTTCGGAGACCCAGTACTTC. Translating gives CSAVRSETQYF.

Notes on this clone: An end of the junction differs from the germline gene, which may be a read error. V is TRBV6-5 and J is TRBJ2-5; a possible D gene is TRBD2 (6 bases). This CDR3 region has 14 residues. Germline-derived CDR1 and CDR2 are MNHEY and SVGAGI. The CDR3 region is CASSADYLQGTQYF. DNA for the CDR3: TGTGCCAGCAGTGCGGACTACCTCCAAGGGACCCAGTACTTC.

This clone was observed a handful of times. V and J are TRBV5-1 and TRBJ2-2; 13 positions match TRBD2. V trimming: 4 bases; J trimming: 6 bases; junction bases outside the gene matches: 9. Germline values: CDR1 SGHRS, CDR2 YFSETQ. The CDR3 spans 17 residues. CDR3 nucleotide sequence: TGCGCCAGCAGCCCATGGACTAGCGGGGGTTCTCCCGGGGAGCTGTTTTTT. Encoded protein: CASSPWTSGGSPGELFF.

This clone was found a few times. The chain is built from TRBV18 and TRBJ2-5; D possibly corresponds to TRBD2 (5 bases). Germline V gene sequence: CDR1 KGHSH, CDR2 LQKENI. V lost 0 bases to trimming and J lost 3 bases, with 11 bases between them. This CDR3 has 15 residues. The CDR3 spells CASSPPGGQEETQYF. Written as DNA, the CDR3 is TGTGCCAGCTCACCACCTGGAGGTCAGGAAGAGACCCAGTACTTC.

V and J are TRBV5-4 and TRBJ1-2; D unresolved. The V gene lost 4 bases and the J gene lost 4 bases, with 8 bases spanning the gap. CDR1 is SGHNT, CDR2 YYREEE, per germline (reference sequence). This CDR3 has 12 residues. The CDR3 sequence: CASSQSSYGYTF. CDR3 in DNA: TGTGCCAGCAGCCAATCTTCCTATGGCTACACCTTC.

This clone was detected ten times or more. At one end the junction does not follow the germline gene, possibly because of a read error. The V call is TRBV7-2, the J call TRBJ1-2, with unresolved D. CDR1 SGHTA and CDR2 FQGNSA come from the germline V gene. This CDR3 region has 13 residues. The CDR3 DNA sequence: TGTGCCAGCAGCTTAGTGAAGGCAGAAGGAACTCACTTC. Translated: CASSLVKAEGTHF. The variable domain in full, completed from reference TRBV7-2 and TRBJ1-2, reads GAGVSQSPSNKVTEKGKDVELRCDPISGHTALYWYRQSLGQGLEFLIYFQGNSAPDKSGLPSDRFSAERTGGSVSTLTIQRTQQEDSAVYLCASSLVKAEGTHFGSGTRLTVV.

V and J are TRBV5-4 and TRBJ2-7, with TRBD1 identical over 7 bases. V lost 0 bases and J lost 3; bases outside the gene matches: 3. CDR1 SGHNT and CDR2 YYREEE come from the germline V gene (reference sequence). The length of the CDR3 is 14 residues. For the CDR3, the DNA is TGTGCCAGCAGCTTGGAAAGGACAGGCTACGAGCAGTACTTC. Amino acid sequence: CASSLERTGYEQYF.

The J gene is TRBJ2-2, the V gene TRBV7-9; D is tentatively TRBD1 or TRBD2 (6 bases each). The CDR3 runs 16 residues. Trimming removed 6 bases at V and 0 bases at J, with 14 bases between. Germline loops: CDR1 SEHNR, CDR2 FQNEAQ (reference sequence). CDR3 DNA sequence: TGTGCCAGCAGTTCGTCGGGGGCGACGAACACCGGGGAGCTGTTTTTT. This gives the protein CASSSSGATNTGELFF. The variable domain in full, completed from reference TRBV7-9 and TRBJ2-2, reads DTGVSQNPRHKITKRGQNVTFRCDPISEHNRLYWYRQTLGQGPEFLTYFQNEAQLEKSRLLSDRFSAERPKGSFSTLEIQRTEQGDSAMYLCASSSSGATNTGELFFGEGSRLTVL.

J is TRBJ1-2 and V is TRBV29-1; TRBD1 matches at 9 bases. The CDR3 is 13 residues long. With 6 bases clipped from V and 6 bases from J, the junction kept 8 bases outside the gene matches. CDR1 is SQVTM and CDR2 is ANQGSEA in the germline V gene. The CDR3 DNA sequence: TGCAGCGTGGGCCTTGACAGGGGGGATGGCTACACCTTC. This codes for CSVGLDRGDGYTF.

This clone was picked up a small number of times. The rearrangement links TRBV6-1 to TRBJ2-7; D is ambiguous. Looked up from germline, CDR1 is MNHNS and CDR2 is SASEGT. The CDR3 length is 13 residues. The V end lost 5 bases, the J end lost 5 bases, and 13 bases lay between the germline ends. DNA of the CDR3: TGTGCCAGCAGTCGGACCGACTTCAACGAGCAGTACTTC. Its protein product is CASSRTDFNEQYF.

This clone was picked up a small number of times. The CDR3 nucleotides are TGTGCCAGTACCACAAGGGCAGGTGGCTACACCTTC. It yields the protein CASTTRAGGYTF. This chain joins TRBV19 and TRBJ1-2, with D hard to call. V lost 7 bases to trimming and J lost 7 bases, with 13 bases between them. Germline CDR1 is LNHDA and CDR2 is SQIVND (reference sequence). This CDR3 has 12 residues. Based on the CDR3 plus reference TRBV19 and TRBJ1-2, the full variable domain is DGGITQSPKYLFRKEGQNVTLSCEQNLNHDAMYWYRQDPGQGLRLIYYSQIVNDFQKGDIAEGYSVSREKKESFPLTVTSAQKNPTAFYLCASTTRAGGYTFGSGTRLTVV.

The chain combines TRBV7-2 with TRBJ1-2; tentatively, D is TRBD1 (6 bases). The CDR3 runs 14 residues. Germline loops: CDR1 SGHTA, CDR2 FQGNSA. Between the trimmed V and J ends, which lost 5 bases and 8 bases, there was a span of 18 bases. The CDR3 bases are TGTGCCAGCAGCCCCGGGGGGCCAGGGAGCGGCTACACCTTC. It yields the protein CASSPGGPGSGYTF.

The gene calls are TRBV5-6 and TRBJ2-2; D assignment may be TRBD1 or TRBD2 (5 bases each). V lost 4 bases, J lost 6 bases, and 22 bases lay in between. The CDR3 is 17 amino acids. Germline V gene sequence: CDR1 SGHDT, CDR2 YYEEEE. The CDR3 DNA reads TGTGCCAGCAGCCCTGGGACCGGAAATAGGTCTCCCGGGGAGCTGTTTTTT. This translates into CASSPGTGNRSPGELFF.